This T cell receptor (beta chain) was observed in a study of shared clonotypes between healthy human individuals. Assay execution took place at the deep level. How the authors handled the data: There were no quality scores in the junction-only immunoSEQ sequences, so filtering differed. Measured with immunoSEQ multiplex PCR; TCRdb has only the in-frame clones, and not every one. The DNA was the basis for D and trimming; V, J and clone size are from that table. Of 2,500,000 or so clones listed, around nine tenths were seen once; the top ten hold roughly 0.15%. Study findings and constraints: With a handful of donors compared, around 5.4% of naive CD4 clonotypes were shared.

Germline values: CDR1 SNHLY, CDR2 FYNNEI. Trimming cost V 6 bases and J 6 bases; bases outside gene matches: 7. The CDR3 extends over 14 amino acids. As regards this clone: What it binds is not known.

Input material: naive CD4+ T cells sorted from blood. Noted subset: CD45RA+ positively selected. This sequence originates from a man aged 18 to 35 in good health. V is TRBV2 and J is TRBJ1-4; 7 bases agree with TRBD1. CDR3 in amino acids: CASSPGQVYEKLFF. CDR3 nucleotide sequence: TGTGCCAGCAGCCCCGGACAGGTTTATGAAAAACTGTTTTTT.